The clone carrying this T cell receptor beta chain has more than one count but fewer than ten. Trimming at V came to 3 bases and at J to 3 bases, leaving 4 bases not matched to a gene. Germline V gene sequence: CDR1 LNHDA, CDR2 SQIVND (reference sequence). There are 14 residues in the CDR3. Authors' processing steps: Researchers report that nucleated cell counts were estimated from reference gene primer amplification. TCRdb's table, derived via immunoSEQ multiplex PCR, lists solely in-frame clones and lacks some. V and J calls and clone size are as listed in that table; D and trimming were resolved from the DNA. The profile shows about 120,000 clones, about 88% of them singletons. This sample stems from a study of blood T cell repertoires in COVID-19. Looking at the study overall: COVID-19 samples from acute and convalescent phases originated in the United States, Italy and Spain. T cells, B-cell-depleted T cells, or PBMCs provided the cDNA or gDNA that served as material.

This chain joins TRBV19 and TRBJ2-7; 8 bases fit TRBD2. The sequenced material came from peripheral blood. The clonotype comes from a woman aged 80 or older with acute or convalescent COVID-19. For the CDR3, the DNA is TGTGCCAGTAGTATCGAGGGACTAGGCTACGAGCAGTACTTC. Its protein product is CASSIEGLGYEQYF.